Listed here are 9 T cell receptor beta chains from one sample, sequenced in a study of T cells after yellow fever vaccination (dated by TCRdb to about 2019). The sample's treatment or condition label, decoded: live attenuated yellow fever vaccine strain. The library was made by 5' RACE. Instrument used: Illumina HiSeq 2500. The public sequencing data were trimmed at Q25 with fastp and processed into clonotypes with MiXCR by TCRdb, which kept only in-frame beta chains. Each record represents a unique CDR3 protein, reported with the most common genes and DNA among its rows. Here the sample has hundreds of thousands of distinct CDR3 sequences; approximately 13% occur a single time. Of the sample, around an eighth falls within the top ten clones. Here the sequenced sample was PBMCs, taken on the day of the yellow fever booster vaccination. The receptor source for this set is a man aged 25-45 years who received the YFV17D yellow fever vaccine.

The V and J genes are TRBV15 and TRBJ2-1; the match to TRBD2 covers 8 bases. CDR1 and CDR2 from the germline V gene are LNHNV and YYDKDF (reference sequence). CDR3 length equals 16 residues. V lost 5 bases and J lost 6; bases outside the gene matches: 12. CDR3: CATSSSWAGGGNEQFF. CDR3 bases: TGTGCCACCAGCTCCTCCTGGGCGGGAGGAGGCAATGAGCAGTTCTTC.

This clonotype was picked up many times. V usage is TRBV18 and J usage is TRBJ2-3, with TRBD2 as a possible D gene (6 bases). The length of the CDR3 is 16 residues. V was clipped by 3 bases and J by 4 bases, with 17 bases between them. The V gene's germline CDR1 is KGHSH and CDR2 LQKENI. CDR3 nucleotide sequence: TGTGCCAGCTCACCTCTTGGGGCGACTAGATCAGATACGCAGTATTTT. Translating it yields CASSPLGATRSDTQYF.

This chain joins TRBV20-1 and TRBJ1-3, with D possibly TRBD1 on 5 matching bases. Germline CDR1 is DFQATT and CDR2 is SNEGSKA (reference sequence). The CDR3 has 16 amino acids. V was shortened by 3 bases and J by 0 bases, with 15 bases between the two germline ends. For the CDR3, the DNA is TGCAGTGCTAGGGGTCAGGGCCCGAGCTCTGGAAACACCATATATTTT. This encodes CSARGQGPSSGNTIYF.

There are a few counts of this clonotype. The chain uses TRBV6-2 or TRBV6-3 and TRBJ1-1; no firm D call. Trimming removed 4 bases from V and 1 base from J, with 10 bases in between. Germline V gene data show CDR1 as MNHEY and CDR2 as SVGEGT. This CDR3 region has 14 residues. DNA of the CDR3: TGTGCCAGCAGTTTTCAGAACTGGAACACTGAAGCTTTCTTT. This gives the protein CASSFQNWNTEAFF.

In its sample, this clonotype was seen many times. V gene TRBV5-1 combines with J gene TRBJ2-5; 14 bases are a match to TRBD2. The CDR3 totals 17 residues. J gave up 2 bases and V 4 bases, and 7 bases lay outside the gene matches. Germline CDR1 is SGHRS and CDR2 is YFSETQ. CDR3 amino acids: CASSRGLAGDLQETQYF. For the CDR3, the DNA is TGCGCCAGCAGCCGGGGACTAGCGGGAGACCTACAAGAGACCCAGTACTTC.

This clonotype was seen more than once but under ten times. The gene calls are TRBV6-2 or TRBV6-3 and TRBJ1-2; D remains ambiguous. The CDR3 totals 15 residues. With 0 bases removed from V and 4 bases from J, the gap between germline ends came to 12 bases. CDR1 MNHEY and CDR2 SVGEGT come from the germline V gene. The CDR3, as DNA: TGTGCCAGCAGTTACTCTGGAATCGGGTCCTATGGCTACACCTTC. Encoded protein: CASSYSGIGSYGYTF.

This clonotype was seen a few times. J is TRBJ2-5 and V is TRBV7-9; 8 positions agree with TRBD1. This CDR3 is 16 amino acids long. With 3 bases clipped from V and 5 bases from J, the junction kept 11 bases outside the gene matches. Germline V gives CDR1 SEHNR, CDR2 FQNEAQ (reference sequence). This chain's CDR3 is CASSFFESTGDETQYF. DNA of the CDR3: TGTGCCAGCAGCTTTTTTGAATCGACAGGGGACGAGACCCAGTACTTC. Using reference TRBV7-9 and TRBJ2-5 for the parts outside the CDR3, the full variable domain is DTGVSQNPRHKITKRGQNVTFRCDPISEHNRLYWYRQTLGQGPEFLTYFQNEAQLEKSRLLSDRFSAERPKGSFSTLEIQRTEQGDSAMYLCASSFFESTGDETQYFGPGTRLLVL.

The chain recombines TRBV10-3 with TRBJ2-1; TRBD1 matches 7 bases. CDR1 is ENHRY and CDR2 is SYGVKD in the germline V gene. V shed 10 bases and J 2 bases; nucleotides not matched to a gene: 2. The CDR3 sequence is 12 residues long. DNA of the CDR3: TGTGCCAGCCAGGGGGCCTACAATGAGCAGTTCTTC. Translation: CASQGAYNEQFF.

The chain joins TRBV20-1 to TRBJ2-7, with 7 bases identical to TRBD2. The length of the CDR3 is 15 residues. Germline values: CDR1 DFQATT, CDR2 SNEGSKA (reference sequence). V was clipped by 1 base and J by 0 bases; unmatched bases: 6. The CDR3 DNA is TGCAGTGCTAGAGTGTTAGGGGACTACTCCTACGAGCAGTACTTC. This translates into CSARVLGDYSYEQYF.